This entry concerns a single TCR beta chain. The data stem from a study of T cell changes during pregnancy in multiple sclerosis. Sequencing used immunoSEQ multiplex PCR; TCRdb keeps in-frame clones, though not all of them. Altogether 60,000 to 75,000 clones are present, roughly 90% being singletons, with the ten largest covering around 2%. In germline, CDR1 is LNHDA, CDR2 SQIVND (reference sequence). V lost 7 bases and J lost 8; bases outside the gene matches: 14. The CDR3 has 15 amino acids. The receptor was derived from a female donor with multiple sclerosis, enrolled in a pregnancy study. The chain couples TRBV19 to TRBJ1-2, with 9 bases aligning to TRBD1. Sequenced material: peripheral blood, taken in the second trimester of pregnancy. The CDR3 DNA sequence: TGTGCCAGTACCACCCCCGGGACAGGGCAGGGGGGCTACACCTTC. This translates into CASTTPGTGQGGYTF.